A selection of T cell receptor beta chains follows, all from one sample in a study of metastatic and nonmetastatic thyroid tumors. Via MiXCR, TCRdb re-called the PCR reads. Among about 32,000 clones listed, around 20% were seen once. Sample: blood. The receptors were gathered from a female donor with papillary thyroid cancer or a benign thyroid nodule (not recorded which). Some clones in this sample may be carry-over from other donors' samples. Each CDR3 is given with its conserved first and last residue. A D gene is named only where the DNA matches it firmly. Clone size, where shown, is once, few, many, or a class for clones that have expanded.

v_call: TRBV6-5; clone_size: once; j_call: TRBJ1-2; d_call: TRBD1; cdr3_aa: CASSFEPGTGDFTF; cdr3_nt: TGTGCCAGCAGTTTCGAACCCGGGACAGGGGACTTCACCTTC
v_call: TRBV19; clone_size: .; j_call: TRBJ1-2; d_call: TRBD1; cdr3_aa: CASAGTGGYGYTF; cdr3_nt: TGTGCCAGTGCCGGGACAGGGGGCTATGGCTACACCTTC
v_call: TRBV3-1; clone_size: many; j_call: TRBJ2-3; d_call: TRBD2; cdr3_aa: CASSPPGTSPDTQYF; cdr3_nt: TGTGCCAGCAGCCCTCCGGGGACTAGTCCAGATACGCAGTATTTT
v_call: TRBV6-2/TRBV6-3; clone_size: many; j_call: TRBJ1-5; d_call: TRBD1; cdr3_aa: CASSYSGTGSNQPQHF; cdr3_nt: TGTGCCAGCAGTTACTCCGGGACAGGTAGCAATCAGCCCCAGCATTTT
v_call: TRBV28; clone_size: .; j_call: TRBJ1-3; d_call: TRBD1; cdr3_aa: CASSYQGRDRTLTSGNTIYF; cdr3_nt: TGTGCCAGCAGTTACCAAGGTCGGGACAGAACTTTAACCTCTGGAAACACCATATATTTT
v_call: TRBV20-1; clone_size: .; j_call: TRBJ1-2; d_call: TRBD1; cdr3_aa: CSARETGVNYGYTF; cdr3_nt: TGCAGTGCTAGAGAGACAGGGGTTAACTATGGCTACACCTTC
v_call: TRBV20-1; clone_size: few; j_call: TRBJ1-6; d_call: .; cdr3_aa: CSARDVQQSYNSPFHF; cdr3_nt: TGCAGTGCTAGAGATGTTCAACAGTCCTATAATTCACCCTTCCACTTT
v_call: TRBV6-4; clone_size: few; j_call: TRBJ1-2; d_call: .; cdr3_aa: CAGPRANGYTF; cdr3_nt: TGTGCCGGACCCCGGGCCAACGGCTACACCTTC
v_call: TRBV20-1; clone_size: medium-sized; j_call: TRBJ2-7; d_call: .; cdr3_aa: CSARDTPRQASYEQYF; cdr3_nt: TGCAGTGCTAGAGACACCCCTAGACAGGCTTCCTACGAGCAGTACTTC
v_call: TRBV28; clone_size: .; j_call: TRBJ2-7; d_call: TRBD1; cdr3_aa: CASRGQGNYEQYF; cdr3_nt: TGTGCCAGCAGAGGACAGGGAAACTACGAGCAGTACTTC
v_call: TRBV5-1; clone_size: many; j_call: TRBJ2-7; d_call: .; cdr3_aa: CASSFRERAEQYF; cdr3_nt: TGCGCCAGCAGCTTCAGGGAGAGGGCCGAGCAGTACTTC
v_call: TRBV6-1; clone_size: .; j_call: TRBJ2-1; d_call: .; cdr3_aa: CASSEAGASSYNEQFF; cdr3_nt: TGTGCCAGCAGTGAAGCAGGGGCTAGCTCCTACAATGAGCAGTTCTTC
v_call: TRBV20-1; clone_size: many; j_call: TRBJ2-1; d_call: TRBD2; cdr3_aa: CSAKVAGAFWEQFF; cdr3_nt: TGCAGTGCTAAGGTAGCGGGGGCGTTTTGGGAGCAGTTCTTC
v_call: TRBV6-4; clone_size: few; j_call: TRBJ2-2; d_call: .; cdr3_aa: CASSKGNTGELFF; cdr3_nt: TGTGCCAGCAGTAAGGGGAACACCGGGGAGCTGTTTTTT
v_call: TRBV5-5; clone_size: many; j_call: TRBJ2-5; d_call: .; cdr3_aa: CASSLRGGGETQYF; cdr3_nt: TGTGCCAGCAGCTTGAGGGGGGGCGGAGAGACCCAGTACTTC
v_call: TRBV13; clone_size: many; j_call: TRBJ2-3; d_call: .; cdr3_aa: CASSLGLILGGDTQYF; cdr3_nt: TGTGCCAGCAGCTTAGGCCTAATTTTGGGAGGCGATACGCAGTATTTT
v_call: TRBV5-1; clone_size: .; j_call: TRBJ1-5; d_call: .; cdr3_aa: CASSLGGTNQPQHF; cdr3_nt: TGCGCCAGCAGCTTGGGGGGGACCAATCAGCCCCAGCATTTT
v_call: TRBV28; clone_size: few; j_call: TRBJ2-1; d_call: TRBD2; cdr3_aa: CASRRRGSPGNEQFF; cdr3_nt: TGTGCCAGCAGACGCCGCGGGAGTCCAGGCAATGAGCAGTTCTTC
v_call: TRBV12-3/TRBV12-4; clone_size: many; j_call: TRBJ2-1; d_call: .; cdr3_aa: CASSQGSREQFF; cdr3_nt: TGTGCCAGCAGTCAGGGGTCAAGGGAGCAGTTCTTC
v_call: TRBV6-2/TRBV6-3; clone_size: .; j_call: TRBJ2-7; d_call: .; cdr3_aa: CASSYSGTGSEQYF; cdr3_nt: TGTGCCAGCAGTTACTCGGGGACGGGTTCCGAGCAGTACTTC
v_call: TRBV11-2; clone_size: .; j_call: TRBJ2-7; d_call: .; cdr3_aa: CASSLGLPVTYEQYF; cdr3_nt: TGTGCCAGCAGCTTAGGACTTCCGGTGACCTACGAGCAGTACTTC
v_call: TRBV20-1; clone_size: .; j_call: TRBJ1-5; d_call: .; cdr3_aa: CSARAGRGNQPQHF; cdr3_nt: TGCAGTGCTAGGGCAGGGAGGGGCAATCAGCCCCAGCATTTT
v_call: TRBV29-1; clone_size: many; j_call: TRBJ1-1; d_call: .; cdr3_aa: CSVEDRNRGRTEAFF; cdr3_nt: TGCAGCGTTGAAGATCGTAATAGGGGAAGAACTGAAGCTTTCTTT
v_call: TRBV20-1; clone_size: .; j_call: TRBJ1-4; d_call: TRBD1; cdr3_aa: CSVGQINEKLFF; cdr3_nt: TGCAGTGTGGGACAGATTAATGAAAAACTGTTTTTT
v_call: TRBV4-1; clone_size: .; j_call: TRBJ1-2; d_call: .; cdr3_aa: CASSQGPRGVGGYTF; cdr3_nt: TGCGCCAGCAGCCAAGGCCCCAGAGGAGTAGGAGGCTACACCTTC
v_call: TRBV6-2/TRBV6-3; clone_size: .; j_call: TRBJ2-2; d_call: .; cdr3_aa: CASSYDAGYTGELFF; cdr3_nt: TGTGCCAGCAGTTACGATGCGGGGTACACCGGGGAGCTGTTTTTT
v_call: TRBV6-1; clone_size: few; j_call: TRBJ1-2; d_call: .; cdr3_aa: CASSEYALGSSNYGYTF; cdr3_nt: TGTGCCAGCAGTGAATACGCGTTGGGGAGCTCTAACTATGGCTACACATTC
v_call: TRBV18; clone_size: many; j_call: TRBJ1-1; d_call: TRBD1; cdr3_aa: CASSPGQGRYTEAFF; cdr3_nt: TGTGCCAGCTCACCAGGACAGGGTCGGTACACTGAAGCTTTCTTT
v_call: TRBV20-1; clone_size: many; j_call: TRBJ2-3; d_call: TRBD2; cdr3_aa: CSARETSGGTDTQYF; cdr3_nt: TGCAGTGCTAGAGAGACTAGCGGGGGCACAGATACGCAGTATTTT
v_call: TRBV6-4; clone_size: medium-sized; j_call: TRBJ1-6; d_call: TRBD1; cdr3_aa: CASRDRGDSPLHF; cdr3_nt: TGTGCCAGCAGGGACAGGGGGGATTCACCCCTCCACTTT
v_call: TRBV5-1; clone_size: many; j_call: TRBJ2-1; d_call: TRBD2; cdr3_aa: CASSATSGAGEQFF; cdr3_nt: TGCGCCAGCAGCGCTACTAGCGGGGCGGGCGAGCAGTTCTTT
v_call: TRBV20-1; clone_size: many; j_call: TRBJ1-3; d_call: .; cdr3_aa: CSARSQDKKYGNTIYF; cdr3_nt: TGCAGTGCTAGATCCCAGGACAAAAAATACGGAAACACCATATATTTT
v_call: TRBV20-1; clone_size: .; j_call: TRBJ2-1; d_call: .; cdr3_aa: CSARGFGEFEFF; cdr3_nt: TGCAGTGCTAGAGGATTCGGGGAGTTTGAGTTCTTC
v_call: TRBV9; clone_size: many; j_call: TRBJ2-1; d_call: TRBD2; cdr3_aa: CASSVGASGRNGEQFF; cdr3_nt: TGTGCCAGCAGCGTAGGAGCTAGCGGGAGGAACGGTGAGCAGTTCTTC
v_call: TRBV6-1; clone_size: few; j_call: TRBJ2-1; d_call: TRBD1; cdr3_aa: CASSMGQEYNEQFF; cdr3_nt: TGTGCCAGTTCCATGGGACAGGAGTACAATGAGCAGTTCTTC
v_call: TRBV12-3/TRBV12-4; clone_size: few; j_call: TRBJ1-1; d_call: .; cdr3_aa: CASSLLNEAFF; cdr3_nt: TGTGCCAGCAGTTTGTTGAATGAAGCTTTCTTT